The rows below give T cell receptor beta chains drawn from one sample of a study of T cells in localized non-small cell lung cancer. The protocol was immunoSEQ multiplex PCR, while the TCRdb copy is restricted to in-frame clones and leaves out a portion. Among tens of thousands of clones listed, about 91% were seen once. Here the sequenced sample was peripheral blood, taken before any cancer treatment. The receptors derive from a man aged 35 to 69 with stage I squamous cell lung carcinoma. CDR3s include the opening cysteine and the closing phenylalanine or tryptophan. D genes are given only for firm matches. Not all rows give a size; the values are once, few, many and, for expanded clones, a class.

v_gene	j_gene	abundance	d_gene	len	CDR3aa	CDR3nt
TRBV5-1	TRBJ1-1	NA	NA	14	CASSPLPTGTEAFF	TGCGCCAGCAGCCCTCTTCCGACGGGCACTGAAGCTTTCTTT
TRBV19	TRBJ2-6	NA	NA	16	CASSTGERYGANVLTF	TGTGCCAGTAGTACAGGGGAGCGGTATGGGGCCAACGTCCTGACTTTC
TRBV19	TRBJ1-5	NA	TRBD1	17	CASSRSQGSIGNQPQHF	TGTGCCAGTAGTAGATCACAGGGGTCGATAGGCAATCAGCCCCAGCATTTT
TRBV13	TRBJ1-3	once	TRBD1	14	CASSSGQGTNTIYF	TGTGCCAGCAGCTCTGGACAGGGTACGAACACCATATATTTT
TRBV15	TRBJ1-5	NA	TRBD1	15	CATSRTGQDNQPQHF	TGTGCCACCAGCAGAACGGGACAGGACAATCAGCCCCAGCATTTT
TRBV7-3	TRBJ2-1	NA	NA	13	CASSKVRYNEQFF	TGTGCCAGCAGCAAAGTGAGGTACAATGAGCAGTTCTTC
TRBV28	TRBJ1-5	NA	NA	15	CASSLRGGSNQPQHF	TGTGCCAGCAGTTTGCGGGGGGGAAGCAATCAGCCCCAGCATTTT
TRBV7-2	TRBJ1-6	NA	NA	14	CASSHGSGNSPLHF	TGTGCCAGCAGCCACGGCTCCGGGAATTCACCCCTCCACTTT
TRBV28	TRBJ1-1	NA	NA	12	CASSNMNTEAFF	TGTGCCAGCAGCAACATGAACACTGAAGCTTTCTTT
TRBV19	TRBJ1-5	NA	TRBD1	15	CASSTQGARNQPQHF	TGTGCCAGTAGTACCCAGGGGGCTCGCAATCAGCCCCAGCATTTT
TRBV19	TRBJ1-4	NA	NA	18	CASSIGRGGHATNEKLFF	TGTGCCAGTAGTATAGGGCGCGGGGGCCATGCAACTAATGAAAAACTGTTTTTT
TRBV18	TRBJ2-7	NA	TRBD1	18	CASSPPQAPGGVQKEQYF	TGTGCCAGCTCACCACCTCAGGCTCCAGGGGGCGTCCAAAAAGAGCAGTACTTC
TRBV5-1	TRBJ2-1	NA	NA	14	CASSLEQGGDEQFF	TGCGCCAGCAGCTTGGAACAGGGTGGTGATGAGCAGTTCTTC
TRBV2	TRBJ1-5	once	TRBD1	13	CASGLDRDQPQHF	TGTGCCAGTGGTCTGGACAGGGATCAGCCCCAGCATTTT
TRBV5-1	TRBJ1-6	NA	NA	17	CASSLNAGSSYNSPLHF	TGCGCCAGCAGCTTGAATGCGGGGAGCTCCTATAATTCACCCCTCCACTTT
TRBV6-5	TRBJ2-4	NA	TRBD1	14	CASSMDRVKNIQYF	TGTGCCAGCAGCATGGACAGGGTAAAAAACATTCAGTACTTC
TRBV7-8	TRBJ1-5	NA	NA	15	CASSPTGPSGNPQHF	TGTGCCAGCAGCCCTACGGGCCCGTCCGGAAATCCCCAGCATTTT
TRBV19	TRBJ2-3	NA	TRBD1	14	CASSRDRFTDTQYF	TGTGCCAGTAGTAGGGACAGGTTCACAGATACGCAGTATTTT
TRBV5-5	TRBJ1-5	NA	NA	16	CASSLATGDSNQPQHF	TGTGCCAGCAGCTTGGCGACAGGCGACAGCAATCAGCCCCAGCATTTT
TRBV28	TRBJ1-1	NA	NA	14	CASSLGKVNTEAFF	TGTGCCAGCAGTTTAGGCAAGGTGAACACTGAAGCTTTCTTT
TRBV14	TRBJ1-2	NA	TRBD1	13	CASSQDRTGYYTF	TGTGCCAGCAGCCAAGACCGGACAGGGTACTACACCTTC
TRBV9	TRBJ2-1	few	NA	16	CASSVEGGVGVNEQFF	TGTGCCAGCAGCGTAGAGGGCGGGGTGGGAGTCAATGAGCAGTTCTTC
TRBV18	TRBJ1-1	NA	TRBD1	19	CASSPKEIDGTAMNTEAFF	TGTGCCAGCTCACCAAAAGAGATAGACGGGACAGCCATGAACACTGAAGCTTTCTTT
TRBV11-3	TRBJ2-7	NA	NA	13	CASSPGGVYEQYF	TGTGCCAGCAGCCCCGGTGGGGTTTACGAGCAGTACTTC
TRBV29-1	TRBJ1-2	NA	NA	12	CSVGGTPYGYTF	TGCAGCGTTGGAGGGACCCCCTATGGCTACACCTTC
TRBV4-3	TRBJ1-5	NA	NA	16	CASSQVFSTDNQPQHF	TGCGCCAGCAGCCAAGTTTTTAGTACAGATAATCAGCCCCAGCATTTT
TRBV10-2	TRBJ1-1	few	NA	15	CASSEVGNMYRVAFF	TGCGCCAGCAGTGAGGTTGGGAATATGTATAGAGTGGCTTTCTTT
TRBV7-8	TRBJ1-5	NA	NA	14	CASSLVGQRSPQHF	TGTGCCAGCAGCTTAGTGGGACAAAGGTCGCCCCAGCATTTT
TRBV27	TRBJ1-2	NA	TRBD1	19	CASSLSIYTRQGIHYGYTF	TGTGCCAGCAGTTTATCAATCTACACCCGACAGGGGATCCACTATGGCTACACCTTC
TRBV14	TRBJ1-6	once	NA	14	CASSLDIGGTPLHF	TGTGCCAGCAGCCTAGATATTGGAGGGACACCCCTCCACTTT
TRBV13	TRBJ1-1	NA	NA	13	CASSRQLNTEAFF	TGTGCCAGCAGCCGACAGCTTAACACTGAAGCTTTCTTT
TRBV4-2	TRBJ1-4	NA	TRBD1	14	CASSPTGGNGKLFF	TGTGCCAGCAGCCCCACAGGGGGCAATGGGAAACTGTTTTTT
TRBV5-4	TRBJ2-1	NA	NA	15	CASSLRTSGDNEQFF	TGTGCCAGCAGCTTGAGGACTTCCGGCGACAATGAGCAGTTCTTC
TRBV9	TRBJ2-5	NA	NA	14	CASSVARVGETQYF	TGTGCCAGCAGCGTAGCTAGGGTAGGGGAGACCCAGTACTTC
TRBV7-9	TRBJ2-5	NA	TRBD2	15	CASRLNLGGQETQYF	TGTGCCAGCAGATTAAATCTCGGGGGGCAAGAGACCCAGTACTTC
TRBV14	TRBJ2-2	NA	NA	15	CASSPDRGVAGELFF	TGTGCCAGCAGCCCAGACCGGGGTGTCGCCGGGGAGCTGTTTTTT
TRBV19	TRBJ1-3	NA	NA	15	CACSSARSSGNTIYF	TGTGCCTGTTCTTCCGCCCGGAGCTCTGGAAACACCATATATTTT
TRBV5-6	TRBJ1-2	NA	TRBD1	12	CASRRDRGSYTF	TGTGCCAGCAGGAGGGACAGGGGTAGCTACACCTTC
TRBV4-3	TRBJ2-6	NA	NA	15	CASSQSFSKANVLTF	TGCGCCAGCAGCCAATCCTTCAGCAAGGCCAACGTCCTGACTTTC
TRBV25-1	TRBJ2-3	few	NA	16	CASSEYLKTASDTQYF	TGTGCCAGCAGTGAATATCTCAAGACAGCATCAGATACGCAGTATTTT
TRBV18	TRBJ1-2	NA	NA	13	CASSPGGDYGYTF	TGTGCCAGCTCGCCGGGAGGTGACTATGGCTACACCTTC
TRBV5-1	TRBJ2-1	NA	NA	13	CASSLEGQGRRFF	TGCGCCAGCAGCTTGGAGGGGCAAGGACGGCGGTTCTTC
TRBV7-9	TRBJ1-1	NA	NA	15	CASSSGQNMNTEAFF	TGTGCCAGCAGCTCGGGGCAAAACATGAACACTGAAGCTTTCTTT
TRBV4-1	TRBJ2-7	NA	NA	13	CASSQADDYEQYF	TGCGCCAGCAGCCAAGCGGACGACTACGAGCAGTACTTC
TRBV4-1	TRBJ1-1	NA	NA	17	CASSPSRALGSNTEAFF	TGCGCCAGCAGCCCCTCCAGGGCGTTGGGTTCGAACACTGAAGCTTTCTTT
TRBV19	TRBJ1-6	NA	TRBD1	15	CASSTQGVYNSPLHF	TGTGCCAGTAGTACACAGGGGGTCTATAATTCACCCCTCCACTTT
TRBV4-2	TRBJ1-2	NA	NA	14	CASSQVRGDYGYTF	TGTGCCAGCAGCCAAGTAAGGGGGGACTACGGCTACACCTTC
TRBV6-5	TRBJ1-3	NA	NA	14	CASSYKMQGNTIYF	TGTGCCAGCAGTTACAAGATGCAAGGAAACACCATATATTTT
TRBV6-5	TRBJ2-7	NA	NA	12	CASTSLTYEQYF	TGTGCCAGCACCAGTTTAACCTACGAGCAGTACTTC
TRBV6-6	TRBJ2-1	NA	TRBD1	15	CASRENRGSYNEQFF	TGTGCCAGCAGGGAAAACAGGGGCTCCTACAATGAGCAGTTCTTC
TRBV4-1	TRBJ1-6	once	NA	14	CASSQALENSPLHF	TGCGCCAGCAGCCAAGCCCTGGAAAATTCACCCCTCCACTTT
TRBV5-1	TRBJ2-7	NA	TRBD1	15	CASSPGQVRPDEQYF	TGCGCCAGCAGTCCCGGACAGGTTCGTCCGGACGAGCAGTACTTC
TRBV7-8	TRBJ1-5	NA	TRBD1	14	CASSLGTGDQPQHF	TGTGCCAGCAGCTTAGGGACAGGGGATCAGCCCCAGCATTTT
TRBV7-2	TRBJ2-5	NA	NA	11	CASSLPETQYF	TGTGCCAGCAGCTTACCAGAGACCCAGTACTTC
TRBV19	TRBJ1-1	few	NA	13	CASQIGPNTEAFF	TGTGCCAGTCAAATCGGCCCGAACACTGAAGCTTTCTTT
TRBV19	TRBJ1-5	NA	NA	15	CASSKLSPTGQPQHF	TGTGCCAGTAGTAAACTCTCTCCGACAGGACAGCCCCAGCATTTT
TRBV4-1	TRBJ1-4	once	NA	16	CASSPRGGGQGEKLFF	TGCGCCAGCAGCCCTCGAGGGGGGGGCCAGGGTGAAAAACTGTTTTTT
TRBV9	TRBJ1-4	NA	NA	16	CASSVGGSATNEKLFF	TGTGCCAGCAGCGTAGGAGGGTCTGCAACTAATGAAAAACTGTTTTTT
TRBV23-1	TRBJ2-5	NA	NA	10	CASRRRNQYF	TGCGCCAGCCGTCGGAGGAACCAGTACTTC